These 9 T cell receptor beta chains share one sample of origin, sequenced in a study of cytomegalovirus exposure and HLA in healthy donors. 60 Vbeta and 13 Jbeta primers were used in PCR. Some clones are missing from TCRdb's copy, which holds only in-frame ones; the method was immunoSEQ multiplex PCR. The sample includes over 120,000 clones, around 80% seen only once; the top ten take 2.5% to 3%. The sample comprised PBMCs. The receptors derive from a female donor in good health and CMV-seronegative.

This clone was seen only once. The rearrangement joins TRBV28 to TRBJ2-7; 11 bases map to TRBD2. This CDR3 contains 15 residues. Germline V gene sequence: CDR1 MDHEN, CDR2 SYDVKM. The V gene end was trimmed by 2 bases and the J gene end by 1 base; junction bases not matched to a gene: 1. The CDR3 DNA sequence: TGTGCCAGCAGTTTACCTAGCGGGGGGTCCTACGAGCAGTACTTC. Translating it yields CASSLPSGGSYEQYF.

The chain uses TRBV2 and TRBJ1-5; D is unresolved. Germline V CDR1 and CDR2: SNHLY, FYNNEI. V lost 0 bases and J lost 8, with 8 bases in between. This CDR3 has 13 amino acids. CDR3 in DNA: TGTGCCAGCAGTGAAGCGAGGGCAGAGCCCCAGCATTTT. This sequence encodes CASSEARAEPQHF.

The DNA of the CDR3 is TGTGCCAGCAGCTTAGCGCAGGGGGCATATGGCTACACCTTC. It is translated as CASSLAQGAYGYTF. The J gene is TRBJ1-2, the V gene TRBV7-2, with TRBD1 matching over 8 bases. CDR3 size: 14 residues. Trimming took 0 bases from V and 5 from J; bases not matched to a gene: 2. Germline CDR1 reads SGHTA; CDR2 reads FQGNSA.

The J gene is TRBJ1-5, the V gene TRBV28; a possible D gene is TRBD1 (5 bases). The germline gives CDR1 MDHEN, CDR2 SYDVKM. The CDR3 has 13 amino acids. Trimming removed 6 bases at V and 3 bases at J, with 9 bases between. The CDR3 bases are TGTGCCAGCAGGGAACAGGCCAATCAGCCCCAGCATTTT. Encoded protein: CASREQANQPQHF. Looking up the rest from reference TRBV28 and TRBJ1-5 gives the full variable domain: DVKVTQSSRYLVKRTGEKVFLECVQDMDHENMFWYRQDPGLGLRLIYFSYDVKMKEKGDIPEGYSVSREKKERFSLILESASTNQTSMYLCASREQANQPQHFGDGTRLSIL.

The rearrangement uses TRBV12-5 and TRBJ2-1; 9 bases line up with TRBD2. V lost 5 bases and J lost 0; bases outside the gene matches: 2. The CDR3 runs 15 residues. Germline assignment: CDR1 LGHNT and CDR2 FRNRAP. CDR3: CASGSGGSSYNEQFF. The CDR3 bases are TGTGCTAGTGGTAGCGGGGGGAGCTCCTACAATGAGCAGTTCTTC. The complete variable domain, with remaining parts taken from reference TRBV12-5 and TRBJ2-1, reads DARVTQTPRHKVTEMGQEVTMRCQPILGHNTVFWYRQTMMQGLELLAYFRNRAPLDDSGMPKDRFSAEMPDATLATLKIQPSEPRDSAVYFCASGSGGSSYNEQFFGPGTRLTVL.

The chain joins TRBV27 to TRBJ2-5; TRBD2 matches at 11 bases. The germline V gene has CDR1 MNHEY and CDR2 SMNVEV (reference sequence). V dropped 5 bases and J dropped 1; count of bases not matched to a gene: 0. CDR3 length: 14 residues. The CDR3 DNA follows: TGTGCCAGCAGTGGACTAGCGGGCCAAGAGACCCAGTACTTC. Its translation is CASSGLAGQETQYF.

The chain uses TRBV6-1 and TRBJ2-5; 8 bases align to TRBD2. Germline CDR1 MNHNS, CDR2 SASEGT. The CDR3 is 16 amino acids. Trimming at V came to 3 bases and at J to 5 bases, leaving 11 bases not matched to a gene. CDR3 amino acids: CASSDHSGGVRETQYF. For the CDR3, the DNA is TGTGCCAGCAGTGATCATTCCGGGGGGGTAAGGGAGACCCAGTACTTC.

The CDR3 protein is CAWGGDRVSTEAFF. The CDR3 DNA reads TGTGCCTGGGGGGGGGACAGGGTGAGCACTGAAGCTTTCTTT. This chain links TRBV30 with TRBJ1-1; TRBD1 matches 9 bases. The CDR3 totals 14 residues. Germline V gene data show CDR1 as GTSNPN and CDR2 as SVGIG (reference sequence). V dropped 5 bases and J dropped 4; count of bases not matched to a gene: 8.

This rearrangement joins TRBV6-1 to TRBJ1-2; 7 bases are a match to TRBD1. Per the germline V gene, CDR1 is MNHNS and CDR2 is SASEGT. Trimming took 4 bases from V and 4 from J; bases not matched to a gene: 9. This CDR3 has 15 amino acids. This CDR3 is CASSVEVQGGYGYTF. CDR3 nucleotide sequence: TGTGCCAGCAGTGTGGAAGTTCAGGGGGGCTATGGCTACACCTTC.